The 28 T cell receptor beta chains listed next were all sequenced from one sample in a study of blood T cell repertoires in COVID-19. Measured with immunoSEQ multiplex PCR; TCRdb has only the in-frame clones, and not every one. The table has 350,000 to 550,000 clones, 80% to 90% seen once; the top ten hold 1% to 1.3%. Sequencing used PBMCs or T cells enriched from blood (not recorded which). Source of these receptors: a man under 40 who had recovered from COVID-19.

V and J are TRBV6-2 or TRBV6-3 and TRBJ1-1, with D hard to call. Looked up from germline, CDR1 is MNHEY and CDR2 is SVGEGT. The CDR3 is 12 residues long. Between the trimmed V and J ends, which lost 3 bases and 6 bases, there was a span of 8 bases. DNA of the CDR3: TGTGCCAGCAGTTATCGAGGGTCTGAAGCTTTCTTT. It translates to CASSYRGSEAFF.

The V gene is TRBV7-9, the J gene TRBJ1-2; D not certain. The V gene's germline CDR1 is SEHNR and CDR2 FQNEAQ (reference sequence). The CDR3 is 13 residues long. Trimming stripped 1 base from V and 8 bases from J, with 11 bases between. The CDR3 protein is CASSLDIHGGYTF. As DNA, the CDR3 is TGTGCCAGCAGCTTAGACATTCACGGGGGCTACACCTTC.

The chain couples TRBV5-1 to TRBJ1-1; 7 bases fit TRBD1. The CDR3 is made up of 15 amino acids. Germline CDR1 is SGHRS and CDR2 is YFSETQ. Germline trimming cut 4 bases from V and 0 bases from J; bases unmatched to any gene: 6. As DNA, the CDR3 is TGCGCCAGCAGCGGAATGACAGGGTTGAACACTGAAGCTTTCTTT. It codes for CASSGMTGLNTEAFF.

The chain is built from TRBV19 and TRBJ2-7, with 8 positions matching TRBD1. V lost 4 bases to trimming and J lost 3 bases; unmatched junction nucleotides: 5. Germline-derived CDR1 and CDR2 are LNHDA and SQIVND (reference sequence). There are 14 residues in the CDR3. CDR3 coding DNA: TGTGCCAGTAGTAAGGGACAGGCCTACTACGAGCAGTACTTC. Its protein product is CASSKGQAYYEQYF.

The chain recombines TRBV3-1 (or the pseudogene TRBV3-2) with TRBJ1-3, with 7 bases matching TRBD1. V was clipped by 3 bases and J by 4 bases; unmatched bases: 6. CDR1 is LGHDT and CDR2 is YNNKEL in the germline V gene (reference sequence). This CDR3 has 15 amino acids. In DNA form, the CDR3 reads TGTGCCAGCAGCCAGGCCGGGACAGTCGGAAACACCATATATTTT. Residues: CASSQAGTVGNTIYF.

The chain recombines TRBV5-6 with TRBJ2-4, with D perhaps TRBD1 (6 bases). The CDR3 has 16 amino acids. CDR1 and CDR2 (germline): SGHDT, YYEEEE. Trimming pared 6 bases from V and 6 bases from J, leaving 22 bases between. The CDR3 region is CASNTLDSLVGNIQYF. CDR3 nucleotide sequence: TGTGCCAGCAACACATTGGACAGCCTAGTTGGAAACATTCAGTACTTC.

This chain joins TRBV10-3 and TRBJ1-6, with 7 bases lining up with TRBD1. Germline lookup yields CDR1 ENHRY and CDR2 SYGVKD. This CDR3 has 15 residues. V was pared by 2 bases and J by 13 bases, with 11 bases of the junction left unmatched. CDR3 protein: CAISEDWRGPSPLHF. DNA of the CDR3: TGTGCCATCAGTGAGGATTGGAGGGGGCCTTCGCCCCTCCACTTT.

This chain uses TRBV9 with TRBJ2-1, with 9 bases matching TRBD1. V shed 6 bases and J 2 bases; nucleotides not matched to a gene: 6. The CDR3 totals 15 residues. CDR1 SGDLS and CDR2 YYNGEE come from the germline V gene. CDR3 sequence reads: CASTQGAYPYNEQFF. DNA for the CDR3: TGTGCCAGCACACAGGGGGCCTACCCCTACAATGAGCAGTTCTTC.

The chain has TRBV6-5 and TRBJ1-1, with 7 bases identical to TRBD1. Germline V gene sequence: CDR1 MNHEY, CDR2 SVGAGI. V was pared by 4 bases and J by 5 bases, with 4 bases of the junction left unmatched. This CDR3 is built from 13 residues. The DNA of the CDR3 is TGTGCCAGCAGTTTACGACAGGGAACTGAAGCTTTCTTT. Translation: CASSLRQGTEAFF.

The chain links TRBV11-2 to TRBJ1-2; TRBD1 agrees at 7 bases. J gave up 8 bases and V 10 bases, and 13 bases lay outside the gene matches. The V gene's germline CDR1 is SGHAT and CDR2 FQNNGV. The CDR3 has 13 amino acids. This CDR3 is CATPRGVSGGYTF. CDR3 coding DNA: TGTGCCACCCCCAGGGGGGTCTCCGGGGGCTACACCTTC.

The chain carries TRBV7-9 and TRBJ1-1; perhaps TRBD1 as D (5 bases). Trimming removed 1 base from V and 1 base from J, with 7 bases in between. This CDR3 has 14 amino acids. Germline CDR1 is SEHNR and CDR2 is FQNEAQ (reference sequence). The CDR3 sequence is CASSLVGQNTEAFF. The CDR3 DNA follows: TGTGCCAGCAGCTTAGTTGGACAGAACACTGAAGCTTTCTTT.

V is TRBV21-1 and J is TRBJ2-2; whether TRBD2, the table's D call, matches the DNA was not checked. TRBV21-1 is given as a pseudogene. The CDR3 is made up of 13 amino acids. The CDR3 spells CASMHNPGGELFF. The DNA for the CDR3 is TGTGCCAGCATGCATAACCCGGGCGGGGAGCTGTTTTTT.

The chain has TRBV7-9 and TRBJ2-1; D perhaps matches TRBD2 (5 bases). The CDR3 covers 15 residues. The ends were cut back, 5 bases at V and 0 bases at J, with 11 bases in the middle. Looked up from germline, CDR1 is SEHNR and CDR2 is FQNEAQ (reference sequence). This chain's CDR3 is CASSPGWASYNEQFF. In nucleotides, the CDR3 is TGTGCCAGCAGCCCGGGGTGGGCCTCCTACAATGAGCAGTTCTTC.

The V gene is TRBV6-4, the J gene TRBJ1-6, with D unresolved. CDR1 and CDR2 (germline): MRHNA, SNTAGT. The CDR3 totals 14 residues. The V end lost 5 bases, the J end lost 7 bases, and 12 bases lay between the germline ends. The CDR3 bases are TGTGCCAGCAGTCTGACGGAGGGAAATTCACCCCTCCACTTT. Protein: CASSLTEGNSPLHF.

The chain links TRBV13 to TRBJ2-7, with 9 bases fitting TRBD1. The trim removed 0 bases at V and 3 bases at J, leaving 9 bases unmatched. This CDR3 has 17 amino acids. Germline V gene data show CDR1 as PRHDT and CDR2 as FYEKMQ (reference sequence). This CDR3 reads CASSLGDRDRVSYEQYF. The CDR3 region has the DNA TGTGCCAGCAGCTTAGGAGACCGGGACAGGGTGAGCTACGAGCAGTACTTC.

The gene calls are TRBV7-9 and TRBJ2-1, with D unresolved. The CDR3 contains 15 residues. The germline V gene encodes CDR1 SEHNR and CDR2 FQNEAQ (reference sequence). Deletions cut 1 base from V and 0 bases from J, with 7 bases between. CDR3 coding DNA: TGTGCCAGCAGCTTAGGGAGCGACTCCTACAATGAGCAGTTCTTC. Its protein product is CASSLGSDSYNEQFF.

The chain couples TRBV7-6 to TRBJ2-2; TRBD1 matches 7 bases. Germline-derived CDR1 and CDR2 are SGHVS and FNYEAQ. The V gene end was trimmed by 7 bases and the J gene end by 3 bases; junction bases not matched to a gene: 8. This CDR3 has 15 residues. The CDR3 is CASTLQGSYTGELFF. Here the CDR3 DNA reads TGTGCCAGCACCCTACAGGGGTCATACACCGGGGAGCTGTTTTTT.

The chain couples TRBV29-1 to TRBJ2-7; possible D gene TRBD1, 6 bases. V was cut by 4 bases and J by 0 bases, with 13 bases left in between. There are 14 residues in the CDR3. Per the germline V gene, CDR1 is SQVTM and CDR2 is ANQGSEA. CDR3 nucleotides: TGCAGCGTTGGGACAGCGAGCAACTCCTACGAGCAGTACTTC. It specifies CSVGTASNSYEQYF.

The rearrangement uses TRBV6-5 and TRBJ1-6; 10 positions match TRBD1. The V gene end was trimmed by 6 bases and the J gene end by 10 bases; junction bases not matched to a gene: 9. The CDR3 runs to 15 residues. Looked up from germline, CDR1 is MNHEY and CDR2 is SVGAGI. CDR3 loop: CASRGLGQGFSPLHF. CDR3 DNA sequence: TGTGCCAGCAGAGGCCTGGGACAGGGGTTCTCACCCCTCCACTTT.

The J gene is TRBJ1-3, the V gene TRBV2, with no clear D. CDR1 and CDR2 (germline): SNHLY, FYNNEI. The CDR3 is 14 residues long. Trimming shortened V by 3 bases and J by 2 bases, and 8 bases separated the two germline ends. The CDR3 DNA follows: TGTGCCAGCAGTGACTTGAGTCCTGGAAACACCATATATTTT. Its translation is CASSDLSPGNTIYF.

As for this clone: Relative to the germline gene, one junction end is altered; a read error may explain this. The V gene is TRBV30, the J gene TRBJ2-7, with 7 bases lining up with TRBD1. CDR3 length equals 15 residues. Germline assignment: CDR1 GTSNPN and CDR2 SVGIG (reference sequence). CDR3 sequence: CAWSPHWDRTYVQYF. The DNA for the CDR3 is TGTGCCTGGAGCCCACATTGGGACAGAACCTACGTGCAGTACTTC. Based on the CDR3 plus reference TRBV30 and TRBJ2-7, the full variable domain is SQTIHQWPATLVQPVGSPLSLECTVEGTSNPNLYWYRQAAGRGLQLLFYSVGIGQISSEVPQNLSASRPQDRQFILSSKKLLLSDSGFYLCAWSPHWDRTYVQYFGPGTRLTVT.

In its sample, this clone was seen a few times. The V gene is TRBV30, the J gene TRBJ1-2; D ambiguous. Germline V gives CDR1 GTSNPN, CDR2 SVGIG (reference sequence). The CDR3 has 13 amino acids. Trimming removed 7 bases from V and 3 bases from J, with 15 bases in between. Here the CDR3 reads CASADGSDYGYTF. CDR3 DNA sequence: TGTGCCTCAGCGGACGGCTCCGACTATGGCTACACCTTC.

The genes are TRBV20-1 and TRBJ2-7; D gene ambiguous. Trimming took 3 bases from V and 6 from J, leaving 6 bases between them. CDR1 is DFQATT, CDR2 SNEGSKA, per germline (reference sequence). This CDR3 has 10 amino acids. The CDR3 reads CSASRFEQYF. The CDR3 DNA sequence: TGCAGTGCTAGCAGGTTCGAGCAGTACTTC.

This chain uses TRBV28 with TRBJ2-1; TRBD2 matches 8 bases. V shed 7 bases and J 8 bases; nucleotides not matched to a gene: 7. The CDR3 is 13 residues long. Germline values: CDR1 MDHEN, CDR2 SYDVKM. This CDR3 is CASTPTAGDEQFF. CDR3 DNA sequence: TGTGCCAGCACCCCCACAGCGGGAGATGAGCAGTTCTTC. Combining the CDR3 with reference TRBV28 and TRBJ2-1 gives the whole variable domain DVKVTQSSRYLVKRTGEKVFLECVQDMDHENMFWYRQDPGLGLRLIYFSYDVKMKEKGDIPEGYSVSREKKERFSLILESASTNQTSMYLCASTPTAGDEQFFGPGTRLTVL.

This chain joins TRBV18 and TRBJ2-7, with 11 nucleotides matching TRBD2. CDR1 KGHSH and CDR2 LQKENI come from the germline V gene. CDR3 length equals 16 residues. The junction had 3 bases not matched to a gene; V was cut back by 0 bases and J by 2 bases. In DNA, the CDR3 is TGTGCCAGCTCACCACCGGGACTAGCGGTAACCTACGAGCAGTACTTC. Residues: CASSPPGLAVTYEQYF.

The CDR3 nucleotides read TGCGCCAGCAGAACAGGTTGCAGGCCCTACGAGCAGTACTTC. Translation: CASRTGCRPYEQYF. The chain is built from TRBV23-1 and TRBJ2-7, with TRBD1 as a possible D gene (5 bases). TRBV23-1 counts as an open reading frame of uncertain function. V lost 6 bases to trimming and J lost 2 bases, with 14 bases between them. This CDR3 has 14 amino acids.

This chain connects TRBV4-1 to TRBJ1-4; D is undetermined. CDR1 and CDR2 from the germline V gene are MGHRA and YSYEKL. The germline V and J ends were trimmed by 4 bases and 6 bases, with 9 bases remaining between them. CDR3 length: 13 residues. CDR3 amino acids: CASSLPGHEKLFF. CDR3 nucleotides: TGCGCCAGCAGCCTGCCAGGCCATGAAAAACTGTTTTTT.

V is TRBV7-9 and J is TRBJ2-1; D might be TRBD1 (5 bases). Between the trimmed V and J ends, which lost 11 bases and 5 bases, there was a span of 13 bases. The CDR3 loop spans 12 amino acids. Per germline, CDR1 SEHNR and CDR2 FQNEAQ (reference sequence). The DNA for the CDR3 is TGTGCCGGGGCCCCGGCGCACAATGAGCAGTTCTTC. Protein product: CAGAPAHNEQFF.